Shown below are 8 T cell receptor beta chains from a single sample sequenced in a study of cytomegalovirus exposure and HLA in healthy donors. The PCR contained 60 Vbeta and 13 Jbeta primers. This table comes from immunoSEQ multiplex PCR, and its TCRdb copy is limited to in-frame clones, with some not included. Among 100,000 to 150,000 clones listed, about 76% were seen once. Sequenced sample: PBMCs. The receptors come from a woman in her sixties or seventies in good health and CMV-seropositive.

The sample holds one count of this clone. The chain employs TRBV10-3 and TRBJ1-1; D not resolved. Germline values: CDR1 ENHRY, CDR2 SYGVKD. This CDR3 is built from 14 residues. The V end lost 6 bases, the J end lost 1 base, and 12 bases lay between the germline ends. CDR3 DNA: TGTGCCATCAGCCATCGAACAGAGAACACTGAAGCTTTCTTT. Residues: CAISHRTENTEAFF.

The rearrangement uses TRBV7-9 and TRBJ1-1, with D maybe TRBD1 (6 bases). The CDR3 contains 14 residues. CDR1 is SEHNR, CDR2 FQNEAQ, per germline (reference sequence). Trimming took off 5 bases at V and 0 bases at J, with 10 bases between the two ends. CDR3 sequence reads: CASSVRGMNTEAFF. The CDR3 nucleotides read TGTGCCAGCAGCGTCAGGGGCATGAACACTGAAGCTTTCTTT.

The CDR3 nucleotides are TGTGCCAGCAGTTATGAGGTACGGGGCACTGAAGCTTTCTTT. This gives the protein CASSYEVRGTEAFF. This chain uses TRBV27 with TRBJ1-1, with unresolved D. The V end lost 4 bases, the J end lost 4 bases, and 13 bases lay between the germline ends. Per the germline V gene, CDR1 is MNHEY and CDR2 is SMNVEV (reference sequence). The length of the CDR3 is 14 residues.

The chain uses TRBV4-3 and TRBJ1-2; D is undetermined. The V and J ends lost 1 base and 5 bases respectively, with 14 bases between them. Germline CDR1 is LGHNA and CDR2 is YSLEER. The CDR3 length is 15 residues. The CDR3 loop reads CASSQGGGASYGYTF. The CDR3 DNA reads as TGCGCCAGCAGCCAAGGTGGAGGCGCGTCTTATGGCTACACCTTC.

V gene TRBV7-2 combines with J gene TRBJ1-5, with 7 bases aligning to TRBD1. Trimming took 6 bases from V and 1 from J; bases not matched to a gene: 3. Germline V gene sequence: CDR1 SGHTA, CDR2 FQGNSA. The CDR3 has 14 residues. CDR3 amino acids: CASRSGQSNQPQHF. The CDR3 bases are TGTGCCAGCAGATCGGGACAGAGCAATCAGCCCCAGCATTTT. The full variable domain, completed using reference TRBV7-2 and TRBJ1-5, is GAGVSQSPSNKVTEKGKDVELRCDPISGHTALYWYRQSLGQGLEFLIYFQGNSAPDKSGLPSDRFSAERTGGSVSTLTIQRTQQEDSAVYLCASRSGQSNQPQHFGDGTRLSIL.

V is TRBV6-6 and J is TRBJ2-5, with TRBD2 matching over 7 bases. The DNA matches TRBJ2-7 better at its end, which makes the J call doubtful. CDR1 MNHNY and CDR2 SVGAGI come from the germline V gene (reference sequence). CDR3 length equals 13 residues. The DNA of the CDR3 is TGTGCCAGCAGTTCCAGCGGGGACTACGAGCAGTACTTC. Amino acids: CASSSSGDYEQYF.

The V and J genes are TRBV9 and TRBJ2-1; 7 positions match TRBD1. The ends lost 4 bases at V and 7 bases at J; junction bases unmatched: 14. The CDR3 runs to 16 residues. The germline V gene has CDR1 SGDLS and CDR2 YYNGEE. The CDR3 bases are TGTGCCAGCAGCACCCGACAGGGCTTGGGACGGAATGAGCAGTTCTTC. Residues: CASSTRQGLGRNEQFF.

The CDR3: CASSLRTGEYNEQFF. CDR3 in DNA: TGTGCCAGCAGTTTACGGACAGGGGAATACAATGAGCAGTTCTTC. The chain joins TRBV27 to TRBJ2-1; 9 positions match TRBD1. Trimming took 2 bases from V and 4 from J; bases not matched to a gene: 3. CDR1 and CDR2 from the germline V gene are MNHEY and SMNVEV (reference sequence). The CDR3 spans 15 residues.